This entry lists 14 T cell receptor beta chains sequenced from one sample in a study of T cell responses to AZD1222 COVID-19 vaccine. Sequencing used immunoSEQ multiplex PCR; TCRdb keeps in-frame clones, though not all of them. Among 85,000 to 130,000 clones listed, 80% to 95% were seen once. The material sequenced was peripheral blood, taken 28 days after the second AZD1222 dose. These receptors were collected from an adult who received the AZD1222 COVID-19 vaccine.

The V call is TRBV7-9, the J call TRBJ1-1; D perhaps matches TRBD1 (5 bases). Trimming left V 5 bases short and J 10 bases short, with 23 bases between. The CDR3 contains 15 residues. Germline lookup yields CDR1 SEHNR and CDR2 FQNEAQ (reference sequence). The CDR3 sequence is CASSLTRQLARGAFF. The CDR3, as DNA: TGTGCCAGCAGCCTAACCCGACAGTTGGCGAGGGGAGCTTTCTTT.

This chain joins TRBV9 and TRBJ2-7, with D perhaps given as TRBD1 or TRBD2 (5 bases each). Germline V gene data show CDR1 as SGDLS and CDR2 as YYNGEE. This CDR3 contains 14 residues. V was pared by 3 bases and J by 4 bases, with 14 bases between. CDR3 loop: CASSAGGAVYEQYF. The CDR3 nucleotides read TGTGCCAGCAGCGCTGGGGGAGCGGTATACGAGCAGTACTTC.

This chain links TRBV7-9 with TRBJ2-2; 7 nucleotides align to TRBD2. The CDR3 spans 15 residues. Germline V lookup: CDR1 SEHNR, CDR2 FQNEAQ (reference sequence). Germline trimming cut 7 bases from V and 2 bases from J; bases unmatched to any gene: 7. CDR3 DNA: TGTGCCAGCACTAACGGGGGGACCAACACCGGGGAGCTGTTTTTT. It yields the protein CASTNGGTNTGELFF. The variable domain in full, completed from reference TRBV7-9 and TRBJ2-2, reads DTGVSQNPRHKITKRGQNVTFRCDPISEHNRLYWYRQTLGQGPEFLTYFQNEAQLEKSRLLSDRFSAERPKGSFSTLEIQRTEQGDSAMYLCASTNGGTNTGELFFGEGSRLTVL.

This chain uses TRBV30 with TRBJ2-7; D may be TRBD1 (5 bases). The length of the CDR3 is 11 residues. The V and J ends lost 2 bases and 6 bases respectively, with 8 bases between them. Germline V gene sequence: CDR1 GTSNPN, CDR2 SVGIG (reference sequence). The CDR3 is CAWSQGGEQYF. The CDR3 DNA reads as TGTGCCTGGAGTCAGGGTGGCGAGCAGTACTTC.

The rearrangement uses TRBV18 and TRBJ2-7; D not certain. The CDR3 contains 14 residues. Trimming removed 3 bases at V and 5 bases at J, with 14 bases between. Germline lookup yields CDR1 KGHSH and CDR2 LQKENI. In DNA, the CDR3 is TGTGCCAGCTCACCTAGGTTCTCGAGGAACGAGCAGTACTTC. Amino acid sequence: CASSPRFSRNEQYF.

The rearrangement joins TRBV24-1 to TRBJ2-1; no definite D call. V lost 4 bases, J lost 6 bases, and 9 bases lay in between. CDR1 and CDR2 (germline): KGHDR, SFDVKD. The CDR3 has 13 amino acids. The CDR3 sequence: CATSDSPSNEQFF. DNA of the CDR3: TGTGCCACCAGTGACAGCCCCAGCAATGAGCAGTTCTTC.

This clone has only one observation. The chain carries TRBV6-2 or TRBV6-3 and TRBJ1-1; D gene ambiguous. Trimming took 2 bases from V and 5 from J, leaving 9 bases between them. Per germline, CDR1 MNHEY and CDR2 SVGEGT. The CDR3 spans 13 residues. The CDR3 protein is CASSYPVGTEAFF. CDR3 coding DNA: TGTGCCAGCAGTTACCCGGTGGGGACTGAAGCTTTCTTT.

This clone was seen just once. J is TRBJ2-5 and V is TRBV24-1, with D perhaps TRBD2 (6 bases). Trimming left V 4 bases short and J 1 base short, with 12 bases between. This CDR3 contains 15 residues. Germline-derived CDR1 and CDR2 are KGHDR and SFDVKD. The CDR3 here is CATSDQTRPQETQYF. CDR3 nucleotide sequence: TGTGCCACCAGTGACCAGACTAGGCCCCAAGAGACCCAGTACTTC.

The V gene is TRBV11-1, the J gene TRBJ2-3; D is possibly TRBD1 (6 bases). The CDR3 covers 15 residues. Germline assignment: CDR1 SGHAT and CDR2 FQDESV (reference sequence). V was clipped by 5 bases and J by 3 bases, with 15 bases between them. The CDR3 protein is CASSPGVVGTDTQYF. The CDR3 bases are TGTGCCAGCAGCCCAGGGGTGGTAGGAACAGATACGCAGTATTTT.

The rearrangement joins TRBV14 to TRBJ1-2, with D hard to call. V was clipped by 3 bases and J by 4 bases, with 6 bases between them. CDR3 length: 12 amino acids. Germline CDR1 and CDR2: SGHDN and FVKESK. CDR3 nucleotide sequence: TGTGCCAGCAGCCATGACACCTATGGCTACACCTTC. Translating it yields CASSHDTYGYTF.

In its sample, this clone was seen once. The chain recombines TRBV30 with TRBJ1-1; a possible D gene is TRBD1 (5 bases). Deletions cut 1 base from V and 2 bases from J, with 11 bases between. The CDR3 consists of 14 residues. Germline loops: CDR1 GTSNPN, CDR2 SVGIG (reference sequence). CDR3 nucleotide sequence: TGTGCCTGGAGTGCGGCAGGGAGTAACACTGAAGCTTTCTTT. It is translated as CAWSAAGSNTEAFF.

This rearrangement joins TRBV6-5 to TRBJ2-7; D gene uncertain. Trimming shortened V by 10 bases and J by 4 bases, and 14 bases separated the two germline ends. The CDR3 extends over 12 amino acids. CDR1 MNHEY and CDR2 SVGAGI come from the germline V gene. The CDR3 DNA is TGTGCCATCGGTGTCTCGGGTTACGAGCAGTACTTC. Amino acids: CAIGVSGYEQYF.

The chain uses TRBV19 and TRBJ1-1, with 11 bases matching TRBD1. V was clipped by 9 bases and J by 5 bases; unmatched bases: 8. This CDR3 is built from 14 residues. Per germline, CDR1 LNHDA and CDR2 SQIVND (reference sequence). For the CDR3, the DNA is TGTGCCAGCTCCGGGACAGGGGGTCGGACTGAAGCTTTCTTT. It specifies CASSGTGGRTEAFF.

This clone was recorded a few times. CDR3 coding DNA: TGTGCCAGCAGCCAAGATCAGACAGGGGGTCAGCCCCAGCATTTT. Protein product: CASSQDQTGGQPQHF. J is TRBJ1-5 and V is TRBV3-1 (or the pseudogene TRBV3-2); 9 bases agree with TRBD1. V shed 0 bases and J 6 bases; nucleotides not matched to a gene: 3. CDR1 and CDR2 from the germline V gene are LGHDT and YNNKEL (reference sequence). The CDR3 is 15 amino acids.